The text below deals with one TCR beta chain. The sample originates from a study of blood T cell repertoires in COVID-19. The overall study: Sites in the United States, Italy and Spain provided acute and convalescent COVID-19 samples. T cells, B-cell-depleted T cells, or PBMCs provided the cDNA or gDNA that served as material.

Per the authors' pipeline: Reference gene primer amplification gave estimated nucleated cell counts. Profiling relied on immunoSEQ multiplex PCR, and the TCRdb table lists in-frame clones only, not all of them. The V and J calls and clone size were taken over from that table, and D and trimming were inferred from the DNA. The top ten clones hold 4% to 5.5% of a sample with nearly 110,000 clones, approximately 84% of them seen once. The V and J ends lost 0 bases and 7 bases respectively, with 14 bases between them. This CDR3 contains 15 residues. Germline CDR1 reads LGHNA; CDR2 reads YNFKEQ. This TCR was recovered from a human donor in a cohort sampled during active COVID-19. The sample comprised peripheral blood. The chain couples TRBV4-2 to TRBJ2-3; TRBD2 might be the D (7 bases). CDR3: CASSQEGGPGYTQYF. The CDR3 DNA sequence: TGTGCCAGCAGCCAAGAGGGGGGGCCTGGATATACGCAGTATTTT.